This TCR beta chain was sequenced during a study of a mutant IDH1 vaccine in newly diagnosed glioma. Turning to the study itself: Vaccination began 4-6 weeks post radiotherapy alone, or with temozolomide cycles. Before enrollment, patients got radiotherapy alone, temozolomide alone, or mostly the combination.

CDR3 length: 12 amino acids. Between the trimmed V and J ends, which lost 10 bases and 5 bases, there was a span of 15 bases. The germline V gene has CDR1 MDHEN and CDR2 SYDVKM. Time point described: week 47, end of study. The investigators gave 300 ug of mutant IDH1 20-mer peptide in each vaccine dose, together with topical imiquimod. Tumors from donors were new WHO grade 3 or 4 IDH1-mutant astrocytomas with ATRX loss. Clones were read by immunoSEQ multiplex PCR, and TCRdb kept only the in-frame ones, dropping some. The sample has roughly 13,000 clones; roughly four fifths are singletons. Concerning this clone itself: Its antigen is as yet unknown.

The sequences come from PBMCs, collected from a glioma patient whose treatment included an IDH1 peptide vaccine. The sequence was collected from a woman aged 40 to 49 with glioma. The J gene is TRBJ2-7, the V gene TRBV28; D ambiguous. The CDR3 loop reads CAIARSRHEQYF. CDR3 nucleotides: TGTGCCATCGCCCGCTCACGTCACGAGCAGTACTTC.